This T cell receptor (beta chain) was documented in a study of human T cells and chemical hapten exposure. This clonotype was observed at least ten times. Documented time point: pre-sensitization, week 0. Treatment specified: therapeutic diphenylcyclopropenone sensitization with weekly scalp DPC. The CDR3 totals 14 residues. V was trimmed by 2 bases and J by 5 bases, leaving 10 bases between them. Germline CDR1 and CDR2: MNHEY and SMNVEV (reference sequence). From the RACE reads, TCRdb called clonotypes with MiXCR, one entry per CDR3 protein. This sample has roughly 380,000 distinct CDR3 sequences, with 5.1% found just once.

This rearrangement joins TRBV27 to TRBJ1-5, with a weak D call TRBD1 (5 bases). Sequencing was performed on whole blood, taken in connection with sensitization to the hapten diphenylcyclopropenone (DPC). This receptor was taken from a woman aged 45-65 years with alopecia areata. Some clones in this sample may be carry-over from other donors' samples. CDR3 amino acids: CASSLQGLYQPQHF. Written as DNA, the CDR3 is TGTGCCAGCAGTTTACAGGGTTTGTATCAGCCCCAGCATTTT.